These T cell receptor beta chains were read from a single sample in a study of patients and donors after allogeneic stem cell transplantation. A single record per CDR3 protein comes from TCRdb applying MiXCR to the RT-PCR reads. The table includes about a million distinct CDR3 sequences, about a sixth detected once. Sequencing was done on a sample of blood, either unsorted or a sorted T cell fraction (not recorded which). Source of these receptors: a human donor who was either an allogeneic HSCT recipient or a stem cell or donor lymphocyte infusion donor (not recorded which). It is not recorded whose cells these are; they may come from a transplant donor. CDR3s include the opening cysteine and the closing phenylalanine or tryptophan. The order of the fields is clone size, J gene, V gene, D gene, CDR3 DNA, CDR3 protein. A D gene is named only where the DNA matches it firmly. Size is stated for part of the rows, as once, few or many counts, or as a class when the clone is expanded.

clone_size: .; j_call: TRBJ1-1; v_call: TRBV6-1; d_call: TRBD1; cdr3_nt: TGTGCCAGCAGCATACAGGGGCGTACTGAAGCTTTCTTT; cdr3_aa: CASSIQGRTEAFF
clone_size: few; j_call: TRBJ1-1; v_call: TRBV20-1; d_call: TRBD1; cdr3_nt: TGCAGTGCTAGCCAGGGGATCAACAGGGGTTATAGCACTGAAGCTTTCTTT; cdr3_aa: CSASQGINRGYSTEAFF
clone_size: few; j_call: TRBJ1-2; v_call: TRBV4-2; d_call: .; cdr3_nt: TGTGCCAGCAGCCAAGTGGGTCAGGGGCGGGCCGTCGATGGCTACACCTTC; cdr3_aa: CASSQVGQGRAVDGYTF
clone_size: .; j_call: TRBJ1-2; v_call: TRBV7-3; d_call: .; cdr3_nt: TGTGCCAGCAGCCCTGGGCCGGGGAGCTACACCTTC; cdr3_aa: CASSPGPGSYTF
clone_size: few; j_call: TRBJ2-1; v_call: TRBV9; d_call: .; cdr3_nt: TGTGCCAGCAGCGTAGGACTACCCCTCGGTGAGCAGTTCTTC; cdr3_aa: CASSVGLPLGEQFF
clone_size: .; j_call: TRBJ2-7; v_call: TRBV7-8; d_call: .; cdr3_nt: TGTGCCAGCAGCCATCAAAAACAGGGCCTGCTCCACGCCTACGAGCAGTACTTC; cdr3_aa: CASSHQKQGLLHAYEQYF
clone_size: .; j_call: TRBJ1-5; v_call: TRBV30; d_call: TRBD1; cdr3_nt: TGTGCCTGGAGTGCTCTCGGACAGGGGGCAAGGCAGCCCCAGCATTTT; cdr3_aa: CAWSALGQGARQPQHF
clone_size: many; j_call: TRBJ1-1; v_call: TRBV12-3/TRBV12-4; d_call: .; cdr3_nt: TGCGCCAGCAGCCTAAAGACAGCGAACACTGAAGCTTTCTTT; cdr3_aa: CASSLKTANTEAFF
clone_size: few; j_call: TRBJ2-7; v_call: TRBV20-1; d_call: .; cdr3_nt: TGCAGTGCTGATTTTTGGGGAGAGGGCTCCTACGAGCAGTACTTC; cdr3_aa: CSADFWGEGSYEQYF
clone_size: .; j_call: TRBJ2-1; v_call: TRBV9; d_call: .; cdr3_nt: TGTGCCAGCACCCTAGGTCTCTCCTACAATGAGCAGTTCTTC; cdr3_aa: CASTLGLSYNEQFF
clone_size: few; j_call: TRBJ2-2; v_call: TRBV20-1; d_call: .; cdr3_nt: TGCAGTGCTACCGGACTTCCAGGAAGGGAGCTGTTTTTT; cdr3_aa: CSATGLPGRELFF
clone_size: .; j_call: TRBJ1-5; v_call: TRBV6-2/TRBV6-3; d_call: .; cdr3_nt: TGTGCCAGCAGTTACTGGGCCGGAGGGCCGGATCAGCCCCAGCATTTT; cdr3_aa: CASSYWAGGPDQPQHF
clone_size: many; j_call: TRBJ2-2; v_call: TRBV12-3/TRBV12-4; d_call: .; cdr3_nt: TGTGCCAGCAGTATAAGGACAGTGGGCACCGGGGAGCTGTTTTTT; cdr3_aa: CASSIRTVGTGELFF
clone_size: .; j_call: TRBJ2-7; v_call: TRBV3-1; d_call: TRBD2; cdr3_nt: TGTGCCAGCAGCCAAGATTCCCAAGGTGTGGGACTAGCTCGCGAGCAGTACTTC; cdr3_aa: CASSQDSQGVGLAREQYF
clone_size: .; j_call: TRBJ1-2; v_call: TRBV15; d_call: .; cdr3_nt: TGTGCCACCAGCAGAGATGTCAAGACAGGCTTAAACTATGGCTACACCTTC; cdr3_aa: CATSRDVKTGLNYGYTF
clone_size: .; j_call: TRBJ2-1; v_call: TRBV7-6; d_call: TRBD1; cdr3_nt: TGTGCCAGCAGCCCGGGACAGGGTACCAATGAGCAGTTCTTC; cdr3_aa: CASSPGQGTNEQFF
clone_size: .; j_call: TRBJ1-1; v_call: TRBV27; d_call: .; cdr3_nt: TGTGCCAGCAGTTTACTAGGGATAGACACTGAAGCTTTCTTT; cdr3_aa: CASSLLGIDTEAFF
clone_size: few; j_call: TRBJ2-5; v_call: TRBV5-1; d_call: .; cdr3_nt: TGCGCCAGCAGCTTGGGACGGGTGAATATAGAGACCCAGTACTTC; cdr3_aa: CASSLGRVNIETQYF
clone_size: .; j_call: TRBJ2-7; v_call: TRBV15; d_call: .; cdr3_nt: TGTGCCACCAGCAGGAACGAAGGACTCAGTGGTCTGGGCGAGCAGTACTTC; cdr3_aa: CATSRNEGLSGLGEQYF
clone_size: few; j_call: TRBJ2-7; v_call: TRBV12-3/TRBV12-4; d_call: TRBD2; cdr3_nt: TGTGCCAGCAGTTTAAGTGGGCTAGCGGGAGCCTCCCACGAGCAGTACTTC; cdr3_aa: CASSLSGLAGASHEQYF
clone_size: .; j_call: TRBJ2-1; v_call: TRBV20-1; d_call: TRBD2; cdr3_nt: TGCAGTGTCTCCTCCTTAACTAGCGGGGGCCCTTCCTACAATGAGCAGTTCTTC; cdr3_aa: CSVSSLTSGGPSYNEQFF
clone_size: once; j_call: TRBJ2-2; v_call: TRBV2; d_call: .; cdr3_nt: TGTGCCAGCAGAGAAACTAGTGTTATCGGGGAGCTGTTTTTT; cdr3_aa: CASRETSVIGELFF
clone_size: .; j_call: TRBJ2-5; v_call: TRBV7-2; d_call: TRBD1; cdr3_nt: TGTGCCAGCAGCTTAGTGCCAGGGGGAAGGTGGGAGACCCAGTACTTC; cdr3_aa: CASSLVPGGRWETQYF